The clone carrying this T cell receptor beta chain was seen ten or more times. Antigen: not known. The read finishes 3 residues shy of the CDR3 end, and the germline J gene is used to complete it. Only in-frame clones appear in the TCRdb table, and some are missing; sequencing was by immunoSEQ multiplex PCR. In total the sample includes about 37,000 clones, none of them seen once. The CDR3 contains 15 residues. V trimming: 5 bases; J trimming: 5 bases; junction bases outside the gene matches: 11. Germline loops: CDR1 LGHNT, CDR2 FRNRAP. The entry originates in a study of T cell clonality in common variable immunodeficiency. The study, taken as a whole, reports: T cell subpopulation sequencing would be needed to explain CVID clonality. CVID subjects shared fewer TCRbeta clones than healthy controls did.

Caucasian heritage predominated among both patients and controls. Each donor provided roughly 4.5 to 8 ml of heparinized whole blood. Sequenced sample: peripheral blood mononuclear cells. The sequence derives from a person between 18 and 75 years old in good health. This chain uses TRBV12-5 with TRBJ2-5; 7 bases align to TRBD1. CDR3 sequence: CASGTNIRGMETQYF. The covered CDR3 bases are TGTGCTAGTGGTACTAATATCAGGGGGATGGAGACC. Filled out from reference TRBV12-5 and TRBJ2-5, the complete variable domain reads DARVTQTPRHKVTEMGQEVTMRCQPILGHNTVFWYRQTMMQGLELLAYFRNRAPLDDSGMPKDRFSAEMPDATLATLKIQPSEPRDSAVYFCASGTNIRGMETQYFGPGTRLLVL.